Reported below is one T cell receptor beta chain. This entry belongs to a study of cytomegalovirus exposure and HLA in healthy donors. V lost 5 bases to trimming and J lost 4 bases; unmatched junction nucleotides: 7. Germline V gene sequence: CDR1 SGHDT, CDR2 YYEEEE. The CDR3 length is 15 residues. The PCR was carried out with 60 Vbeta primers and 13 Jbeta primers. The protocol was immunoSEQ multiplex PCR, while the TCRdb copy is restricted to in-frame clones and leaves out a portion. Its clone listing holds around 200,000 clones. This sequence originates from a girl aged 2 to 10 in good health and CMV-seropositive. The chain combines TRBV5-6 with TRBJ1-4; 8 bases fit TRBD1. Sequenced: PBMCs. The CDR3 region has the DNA TGTGCCAGCAGTCGTGGGGACAGGTTTAATGAAAAACTGTTTTTT. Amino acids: CASSRGDRFNEKLFF.